The following is a T cell receptor (beta chain) sequence with its context. The same CDR3 can be traced to other DNA sequences in this sample. CDR3 length: 16 amino acids. Per the germline V gene, CDR1 is MNHEY and CDR2 is SVGAGI. V gave up 4 bases and J gave up 0 bases; unmatched junction bases: 6. The data were obtained in a study of blood T cell repertoires in COVID-19. Clones were read by immunoSEQ multiplex PCR, and TCRdb kept only the in-frame ones, dropping some. The table includes 200,000 to 250,000 clones, more than 75% detected once. The chain recombines TRBV6-5 with TRBJ2-1; 7 bases align to TRBD2. The sample consisted of peripheral blood. This receptor was identified in a woman aged 70-85 years with COVID-19, enrolled during active disease. In nucleotides, the CDR3 is TGTGCCAGCAGTTCCCCTAGCGGCAGCTCCTACAATGAGCAGTTCTTC. As protein: CASSSPSGSSYNEQFF.